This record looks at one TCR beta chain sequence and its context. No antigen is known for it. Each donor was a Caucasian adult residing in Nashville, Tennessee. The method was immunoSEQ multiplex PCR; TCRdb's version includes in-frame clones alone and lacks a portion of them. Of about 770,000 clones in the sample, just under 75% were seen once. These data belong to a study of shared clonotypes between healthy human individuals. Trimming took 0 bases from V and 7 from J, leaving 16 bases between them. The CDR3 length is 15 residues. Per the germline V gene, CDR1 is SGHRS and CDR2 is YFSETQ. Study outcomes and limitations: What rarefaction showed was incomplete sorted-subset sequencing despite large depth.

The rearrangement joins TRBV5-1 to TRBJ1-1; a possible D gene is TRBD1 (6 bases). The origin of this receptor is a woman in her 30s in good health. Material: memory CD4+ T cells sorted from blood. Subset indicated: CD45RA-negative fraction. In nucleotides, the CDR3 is TGCGCCAGCAGCTTGGCCGGTCAGGGGAAGGATGAAGCTTTCTTT. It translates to CASSLAGQGKDEAFF.